The 5 T cell receptor delta chains presented below share a single source sample, sequenced in a study of gamma-delta T cells after stem cell transplantation. TCRdb repeated clone calling on the RT-PCR reads with CATT. The data contain several hundred delta-chain clones, 8.1% of them singletons. Sample: gamma-delta T cells. The receptor set was obtained from a human donor. It is not recorded whose cells these are; they may come from a transplant donor.

This clone was seen a handful of times. TCRdb assigns this DNA the protein of a much larger clone, which departs from its translation at residue 10; this likely reflects a read error, and the protein shown comes from translating the DNA. The chain uses TRDV2 and TRDJ1, with 7 bases that match TRDD3. The CDR3 runs to 18 residues. V lost 0 bases to trimming and J lost 2 bases; unmatched junction nucleotides: 14. The germline V gene encodes CDR1 GEAIGNYY and CDR2 EKD. CDR3 protein: CACDTVATLRDTTDKLIF. The CDR3 DNA reads TGTGCCTGTGACACCGTCGCTACGTTGAGGGATACAACCGATAAACTCATCTTT.

This clone is large (0.1 to 1%) in the sample. The same CDR3 can be traced to other DNA sequences in this sample. The V and J genes are TRDV2 and TRDJ1; 12 nucleotides align to TRDD3. V trimming: 3 bases; J trimming: 3 bases; junction bases outside the gene matches: 19. Germline CDR1 reads GEAIGNYY; CDR2 reads EKD. This CDR3 has 20 amino acids. The CDR3: CACDLISTPILGDTADKLIF. DNA for the CDR3: TGTGCCTGTGACCTCATCTCCACTCCCATACTGGGGGATACAGCCGATAAACTCATCTTT.

Within the sample, this clone is medium-sized (0.01 to 0.1%). The V call is TRDV2, the J call TRDJ1; 10 bases match TRDD3. V trimming: 1 base; J trimming: 0 bases; junction bases outside the gene matches: 10. The V gene's germline CDR1 is GEAIGNYY and CDR2 EKD. The CDR3 is 18 amino acids. CDR3: CACDTILTGDTHTDKLIF. CDR3 nucleotide sequence: TGTGCCTGTGACACTATATTGACGGGGGATACGCACACCGATAAACTCATCTTT.

This clone has just a few counts. A far larger clone is only one base removed, so a read error is likely. CDR3 region: CACDLLLGDNTPNAGHYTDKLIF. CDR3 nucleotides: TGTGCCTGTGACTTGTTACTGGGGGATAATACCCCGAATGCCGGGCATTACACCGATAAACTCATCTTT. The chain links TRDV2 to TRDJ1, with TRDD3 identical over 11 bases. The CDR3 totals 23 residues. Losses at the gene ends were 3 bases for V and 0 bases for J; bases not matched to a gene: 26. In germline, CDR1 is GEAIGNYY, CDR2 EKD.

The chain employs TRDV2 and TRDJ1; 10 nucleotides match TRDD3. The V gene end was trimmed by 1 base and the J gene end by 3 bases; junction bases not matched to a gene: 7. In germline, CDR1 is GEAIGNYY, CDR2 EKD. CDR3 length equals 16 residues. The chain's CDR3 is CACDTVGGYAPDKLIF. CDR3 bases: TGTGCCTGTGACACTGTCGGGGGATACGCTCCCGATAAACTCATCTTT.